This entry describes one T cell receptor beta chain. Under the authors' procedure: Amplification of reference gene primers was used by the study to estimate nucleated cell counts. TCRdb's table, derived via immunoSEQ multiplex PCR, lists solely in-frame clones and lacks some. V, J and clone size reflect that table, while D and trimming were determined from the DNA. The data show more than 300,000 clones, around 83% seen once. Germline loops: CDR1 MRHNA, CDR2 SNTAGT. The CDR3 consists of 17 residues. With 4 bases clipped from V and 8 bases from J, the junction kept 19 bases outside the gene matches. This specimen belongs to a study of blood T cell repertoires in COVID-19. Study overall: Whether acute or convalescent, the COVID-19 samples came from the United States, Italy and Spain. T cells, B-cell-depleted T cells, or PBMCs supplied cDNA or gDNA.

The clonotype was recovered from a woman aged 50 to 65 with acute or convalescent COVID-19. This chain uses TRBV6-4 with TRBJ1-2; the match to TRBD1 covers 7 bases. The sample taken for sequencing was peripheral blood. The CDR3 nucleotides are TGTGCCAGCAGTGTTCAAGGGGGCTCCCTGACCTCAGGGGGCTACACCTTC. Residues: CASSVQGGSLTSGGYTF.